The 6 T cell receptor beta chains below were found in one sample sequenced in a study of T cells after yellow fever vaccination. TCRdb re-called the 5' RACE reads with MiXCR, one entry per CDR3 protein. The table lists about 370,000 distinct CDR3 sequences, about 9.9% of them singletons. Sample: PBMCs, taken on the day of the first yellow fever vaccination. The receptors stem from a man between 18 and 29 years old who received the YFV17D yellow fever vaccine.

This clonotype has more than one count but fewer than ten. V and J are TRBV6-1 and TRBJ1-5; D not certain. V was pared by 5 bases and J by 6 bases, with 11 bases between. The CDR3 covers 13 residues. Looked up from germline, CDR1 is MNHNS and CDR2 is SASEGT. CDR3 nucleotide sequence: TGTGCCAGCAGTCTAAGCTCGGGTCAGCCCCAGCATTTT. This translates into CASSLSSGQPQHF.

The chain employs TRBV6-5 and TRBJ2-5; D may be TRBD1 (5 bases). V lost 4 bases and J lost 5, with 11 bases in between. CDR1 MNHEY and CDR2 SVGAGI come from the germline V gene. This CDR3 region has 13 residues. This CDR3 reads CASSFSGMETQYF. The DNA for the CDR3 is TGTGCCAGCAGTTTTTCAGGGATGGAGACCCAGTACTTC.

The rearrangement joins TRBV5-1 to TRBJ2-1; 8 bases align to TRBD2. V was clipped by 0 bases and J by 1 base; unmatched bases: 9. CDR1 is SGHRS and CDR2 is YFSETQ in the germline V gene. The CDR3 contains 18 residues. CDR3 nucleotides: TGCGCCAGCAGCTTGGCCTTAGCGGGACTACTTTCCTACAATGAGCAGTTCTTC. As protein: CASSLALAGLLSYNEQFF.

In its sample, this clonotype ranks as medium-sized. V usage is TRBV5-1 and J usage is TRBJ1-5, with a possible D match to TRBD1 (5 bases). V lost 2 bases and J lost 1, with 10 bases in between. CDR3 size: 15 residues. The germline V gene has CDR1 SGHRS and CDR2 YFSETQ. CDR3 sequence reads: CASSFTGSSNQPQHF. The CDR3 DNA sequence: TGCGCCAGCAGCTTTACAGGCTCGAGCAATCAGCCCCAGCATTTT.

The V gene is TRBV20-1, the J gene TRBJ2-7; 10 nucleotides align to TRBD2. The trim removed 0 bases at V and 4 bases at J, leaving 3 bases unmatched. The CDR3 is made up of 14 amino acids. Germline V gene data show CDR1 as DFQATT and CDR2 as SNEGSKA (reference sequence). CDR3 region: CSAREGTSEYEQYV. CDR3 nucleotides: TGCAGTGCTAGAGAGGGGACTAGCGAGTACGAGCAGTACGTC.

This clonotype was detected only a few times. The chain links TRBV12-3 or TRBV12-4 to TRBJ1-6; 8 nucleotides match TRBD1. The CDR3 sequence is 14 residues long. Trimming removed 4 bases from V and 10 bases from J; junction bases left unmatched: 6. The DNA of the CDR3 is TGTGCCAGCAGTTCCGGACAGGGTTGGTCACCCCTCCACTTT. This encodes CASSSGQGWSPLHF.